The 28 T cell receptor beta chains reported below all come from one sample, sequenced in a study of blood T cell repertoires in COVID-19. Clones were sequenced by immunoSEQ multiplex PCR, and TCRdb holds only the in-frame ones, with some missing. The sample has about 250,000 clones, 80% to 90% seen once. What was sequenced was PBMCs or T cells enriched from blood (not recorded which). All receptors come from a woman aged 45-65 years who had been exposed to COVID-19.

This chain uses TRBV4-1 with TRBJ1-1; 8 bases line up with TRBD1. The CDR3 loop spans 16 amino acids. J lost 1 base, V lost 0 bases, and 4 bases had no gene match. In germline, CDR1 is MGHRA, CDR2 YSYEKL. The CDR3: CASSQDRTGPNTEAFF. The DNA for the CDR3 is TGCGCCAGCAGCCAAGACCGGACAGGGCCGAACACTGAAGCTTTCTTT.

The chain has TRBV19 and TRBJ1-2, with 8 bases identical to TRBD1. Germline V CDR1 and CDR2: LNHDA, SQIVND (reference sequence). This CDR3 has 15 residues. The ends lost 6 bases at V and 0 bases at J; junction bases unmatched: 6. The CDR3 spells CASSNDRGANYGYTF. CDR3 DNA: TGTGCCAGTAGCAATGACAGGGGAGCTAACTATGGCTACACCTTC.

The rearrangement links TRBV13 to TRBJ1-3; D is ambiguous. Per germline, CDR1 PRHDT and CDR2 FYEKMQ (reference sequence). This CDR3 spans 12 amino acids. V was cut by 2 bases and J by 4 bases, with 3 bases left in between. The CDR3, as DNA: TGTGCCAGCAGCTTAAGCGGAAACACCATATATTTT. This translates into CASSLSGNTIYF.

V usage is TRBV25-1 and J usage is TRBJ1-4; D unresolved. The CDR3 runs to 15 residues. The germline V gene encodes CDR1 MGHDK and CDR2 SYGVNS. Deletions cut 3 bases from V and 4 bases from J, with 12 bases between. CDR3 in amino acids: CASSDDNAYNEKLFF. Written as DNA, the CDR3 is TGTGCCAGCAGTGACGACAACGCGTATAATGAAAAACTGTTTTTT.

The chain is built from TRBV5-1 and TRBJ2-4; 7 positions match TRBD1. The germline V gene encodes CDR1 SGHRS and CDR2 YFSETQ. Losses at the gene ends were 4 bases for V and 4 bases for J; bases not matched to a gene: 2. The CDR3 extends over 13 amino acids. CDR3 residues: CASSPGQKNIQYF. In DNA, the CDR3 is TGCGCCAGCAGCCCGGGACAGAAAAACATTCAGTACTTC.

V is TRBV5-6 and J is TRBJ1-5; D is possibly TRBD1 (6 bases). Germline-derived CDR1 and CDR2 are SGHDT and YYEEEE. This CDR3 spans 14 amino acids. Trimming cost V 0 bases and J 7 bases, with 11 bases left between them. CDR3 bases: TGTGCCAGCAGCTTGGGAAGGGGACAACAGCCCCAGCATTTT. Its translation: CASSLGRGQQPQHF.

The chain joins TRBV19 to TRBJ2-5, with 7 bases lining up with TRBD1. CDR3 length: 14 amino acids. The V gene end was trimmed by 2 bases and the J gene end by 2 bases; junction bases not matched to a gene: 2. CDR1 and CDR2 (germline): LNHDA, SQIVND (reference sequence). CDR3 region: CASSIPGQQETQYF. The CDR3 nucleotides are TGTGCCAGTAGTATACCGGGACAGCAAGAGACCCAGTACTTC.

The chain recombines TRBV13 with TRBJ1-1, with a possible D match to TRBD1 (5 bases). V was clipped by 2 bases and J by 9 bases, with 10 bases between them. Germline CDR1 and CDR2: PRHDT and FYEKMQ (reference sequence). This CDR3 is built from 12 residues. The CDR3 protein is CASSLIRGKAFF. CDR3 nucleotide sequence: TGTGCCAGCAGCTTAATTAGGGGTAAAGCTTTCTTT. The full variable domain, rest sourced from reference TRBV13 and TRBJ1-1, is AAGVIQSPRHLIKEKRETATLKCYPIPRHDTVYWYQQGPGQDPQFLISFYEKMQSDKGSIPDRFSAQQFSDYHSELNMSSLELGDSALYFCASSLIRGKAFFGQGTRLTVV.

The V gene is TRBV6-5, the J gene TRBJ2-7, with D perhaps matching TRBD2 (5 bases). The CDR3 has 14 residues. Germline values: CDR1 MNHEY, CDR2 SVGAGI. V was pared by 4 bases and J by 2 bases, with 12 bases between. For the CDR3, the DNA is TGTGCCAGCAGTTTAGGTGAGGGTACCTACGAGCAGTACTTC. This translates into CASSLGEGTYEQYF.

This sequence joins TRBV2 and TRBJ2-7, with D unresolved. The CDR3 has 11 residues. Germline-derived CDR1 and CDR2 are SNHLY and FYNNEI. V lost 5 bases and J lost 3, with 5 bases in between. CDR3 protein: CASSYIYEQYF. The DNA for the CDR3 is TGTGCCAGCAGTTATATCTACGAGCAGTACTTC. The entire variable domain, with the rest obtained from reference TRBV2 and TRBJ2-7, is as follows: EPEVTQTPSHQVTQMGQEVILRCVPISNHLYFYWYRQILGQKVEFLVSFYNNEISEKSEIFDDQFSVERPDGSNFTLKIRSTKLEDSAMYFCASSYIYEQYFGPGTRLTVT.

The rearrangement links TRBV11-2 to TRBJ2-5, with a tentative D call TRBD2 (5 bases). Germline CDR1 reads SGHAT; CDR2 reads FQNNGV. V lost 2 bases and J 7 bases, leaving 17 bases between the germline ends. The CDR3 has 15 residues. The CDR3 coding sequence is TGTGCCAGCAGCTTAAGTAGCCTAGGTGCGGGGACCCAGTACTTC. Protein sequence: CASSLSSLGAGTQYF.

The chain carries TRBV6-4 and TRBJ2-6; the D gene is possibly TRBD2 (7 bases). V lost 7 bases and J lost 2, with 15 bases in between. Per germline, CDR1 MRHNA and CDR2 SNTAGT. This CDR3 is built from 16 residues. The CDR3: CASIRGADTGANVLTF. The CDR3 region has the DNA TGTGCCAGCATACGGGGGGCTGATACTGGGGCCAACGTCCTGACTTTC.

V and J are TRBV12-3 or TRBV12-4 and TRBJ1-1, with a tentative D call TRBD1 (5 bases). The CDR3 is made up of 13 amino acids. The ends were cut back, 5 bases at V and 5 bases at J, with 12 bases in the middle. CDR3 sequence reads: CASSITGRTEAFF. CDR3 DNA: TGTGCCAGCAGTATAACAGGTCGGACTGAAGCTTTCTTT.

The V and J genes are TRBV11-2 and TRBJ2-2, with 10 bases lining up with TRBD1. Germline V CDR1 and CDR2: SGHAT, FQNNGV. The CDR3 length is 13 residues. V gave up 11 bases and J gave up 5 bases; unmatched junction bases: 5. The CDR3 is CASGTGETGELFF. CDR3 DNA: TGTGCCTCCGGGACAGGGGAGACCGGGGAGCTGTTTTTT.

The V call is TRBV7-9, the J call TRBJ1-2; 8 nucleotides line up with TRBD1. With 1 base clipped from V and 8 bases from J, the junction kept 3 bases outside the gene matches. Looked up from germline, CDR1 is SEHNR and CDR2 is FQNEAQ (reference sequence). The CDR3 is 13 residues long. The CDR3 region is CASSLGTGNGYTF. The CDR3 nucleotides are TGTGCCAGCAGCTTAGGGACAGGGAACGGCTACACCTTC. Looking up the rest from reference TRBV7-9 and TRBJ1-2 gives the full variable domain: DTGVSQNPRHKITKRGQNVTFRCDPISEHNRLYWYRQTLGQGPEFLTYFQNEAQLEKSRLLSDRFSAERPKGSFSTLEIQRTEQGDSAMYLCASSLGTGNGYTFGSGTRLTVV.

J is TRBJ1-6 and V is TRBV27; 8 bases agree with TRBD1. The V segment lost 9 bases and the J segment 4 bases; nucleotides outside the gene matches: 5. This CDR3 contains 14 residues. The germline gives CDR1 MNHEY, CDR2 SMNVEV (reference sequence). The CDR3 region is CASGQGAYNSPLHF. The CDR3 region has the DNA TGTGCCAGTGGACAGGGAGCGTATAATTCACCCCTCCACTTT.

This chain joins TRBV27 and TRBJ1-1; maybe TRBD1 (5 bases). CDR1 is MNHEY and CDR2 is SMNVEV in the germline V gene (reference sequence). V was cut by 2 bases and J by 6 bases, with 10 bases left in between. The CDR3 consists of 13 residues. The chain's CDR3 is CASSLGQGSEAFF. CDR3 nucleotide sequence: TGTGCCAGCAGTTTAGGGCAGGGATCTGAAGCTTTCTTT.

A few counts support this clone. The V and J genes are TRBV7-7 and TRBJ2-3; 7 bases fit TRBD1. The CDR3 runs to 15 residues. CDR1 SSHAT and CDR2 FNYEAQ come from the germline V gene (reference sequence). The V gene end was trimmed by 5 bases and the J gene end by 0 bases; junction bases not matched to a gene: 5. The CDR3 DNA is TGTGCCAGCAGCCGCTCAGGGGGTAGCACAGATACGCAGTATTTT. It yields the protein CASSRSGGSTDTQYF.

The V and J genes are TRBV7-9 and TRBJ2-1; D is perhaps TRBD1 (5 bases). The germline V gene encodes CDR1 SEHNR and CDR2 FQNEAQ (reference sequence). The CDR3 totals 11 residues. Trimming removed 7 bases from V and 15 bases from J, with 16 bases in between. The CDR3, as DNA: TGTGCCAGCACACGTCAGGGTATCGGGTTCTTC. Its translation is CASTRQGIGFF.

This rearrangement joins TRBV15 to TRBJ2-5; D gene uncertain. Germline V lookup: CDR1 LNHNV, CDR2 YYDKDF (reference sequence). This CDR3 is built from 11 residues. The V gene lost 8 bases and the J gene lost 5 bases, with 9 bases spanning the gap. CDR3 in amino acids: CATPLRETQYF. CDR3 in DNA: TGTGCCACCCCCCTCCGGGAGACCCAGTACTTC.

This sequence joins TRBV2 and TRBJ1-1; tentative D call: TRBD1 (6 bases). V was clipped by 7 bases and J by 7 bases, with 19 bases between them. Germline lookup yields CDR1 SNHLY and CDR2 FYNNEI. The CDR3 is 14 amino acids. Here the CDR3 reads CASIEGEGVNEAFF. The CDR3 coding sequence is TGTGCCAGCATCGAGGGGGAGGGGGTAAATGAAGCTTTCTTT. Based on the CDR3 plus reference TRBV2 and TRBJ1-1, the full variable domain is EPEVTQTPSHQVTQMGQEVILRCVPISNHLYFYWYRQILGQKVEFLVSFYNNEISEKSEIFDDQFSVERPDGSNFTLKIRSTKLEDSAMYFCASIEGEGVNEAFFGQGTRLTVV.

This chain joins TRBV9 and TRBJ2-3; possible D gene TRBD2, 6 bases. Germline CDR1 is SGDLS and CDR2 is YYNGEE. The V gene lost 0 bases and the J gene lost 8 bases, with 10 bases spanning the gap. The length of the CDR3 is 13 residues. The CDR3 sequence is CASSVGEEGTQYF. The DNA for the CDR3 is TGTGCCAGCAGCGTAGGGGAGGAGGGTACGCAGTATTTT.

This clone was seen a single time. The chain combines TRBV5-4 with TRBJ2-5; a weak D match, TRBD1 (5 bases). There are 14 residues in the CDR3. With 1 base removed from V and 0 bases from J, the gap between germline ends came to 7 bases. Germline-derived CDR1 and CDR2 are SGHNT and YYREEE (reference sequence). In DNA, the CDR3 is TGTGCCAGCAGCTTGAAGGACAACCAAGAGACCCAGTACTTC. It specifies CASSLKDNQETQYF.

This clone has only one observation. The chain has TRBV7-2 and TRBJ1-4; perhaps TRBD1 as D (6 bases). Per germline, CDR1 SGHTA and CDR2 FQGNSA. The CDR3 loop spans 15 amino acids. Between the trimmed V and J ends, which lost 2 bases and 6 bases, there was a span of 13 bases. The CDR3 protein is CASSLQGGGYEKLFF. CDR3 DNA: TGTGCCAGCAGCTTACAAGGGGGGGGATATGAAAAACTGTTTTTT.

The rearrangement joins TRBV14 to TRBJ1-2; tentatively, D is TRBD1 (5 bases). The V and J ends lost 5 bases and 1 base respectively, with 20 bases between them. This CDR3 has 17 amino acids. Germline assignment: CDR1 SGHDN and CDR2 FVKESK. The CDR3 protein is CASSGPGLRFFNYGYTF. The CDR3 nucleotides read TGTGCCAGCAGCGGACCGGGACTGCGTTTCTTTAACTATGGCTACACCTTC. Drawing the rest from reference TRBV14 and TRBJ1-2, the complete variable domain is EAGVTQFPSHSVIEKGQTVTLRCDPISGHDNLYWYRRVMGKEIKFLLHFVKESKQDESGMPNNRFLAERTGGTYSTLKVQPAELEDSGVYFCASSGPGLRFFNYGYTFGSGTRLTVV.

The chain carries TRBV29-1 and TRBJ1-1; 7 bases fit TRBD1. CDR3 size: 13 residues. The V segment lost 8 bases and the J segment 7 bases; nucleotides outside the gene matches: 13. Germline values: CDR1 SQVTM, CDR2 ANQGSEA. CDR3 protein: CSFQTGAGIEAFF. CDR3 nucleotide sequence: TGCAGCTTTCAAACAGGGGCTGGGATTGAAGCTTTCTTT.

The CDR3 is CASSLEVDTEAFF. The CDR3 DNA sequence: TGTGCCAGCAGCTTAGAGGTTGACACTGAAGCTTTCTTT. The gene calls are TRBV7-3 and TRBJ1-1; D ambiguous. The V end lost 2 bases, the J end lost 3 bases, and 7 bases lay between the germline ends. Germline V gives CDR1 SGHTA, CDR2 FQGTGA. This CDR3 is built from 13 residues.

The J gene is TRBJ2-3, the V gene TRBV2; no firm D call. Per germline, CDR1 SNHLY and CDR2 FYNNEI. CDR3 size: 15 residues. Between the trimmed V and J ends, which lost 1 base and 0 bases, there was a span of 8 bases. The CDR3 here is CASSEVVASTDTQYF. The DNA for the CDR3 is TGTGCCAGCAGTGAAGTAGTAGCCAGCACAGATACGCAGTATTTT.